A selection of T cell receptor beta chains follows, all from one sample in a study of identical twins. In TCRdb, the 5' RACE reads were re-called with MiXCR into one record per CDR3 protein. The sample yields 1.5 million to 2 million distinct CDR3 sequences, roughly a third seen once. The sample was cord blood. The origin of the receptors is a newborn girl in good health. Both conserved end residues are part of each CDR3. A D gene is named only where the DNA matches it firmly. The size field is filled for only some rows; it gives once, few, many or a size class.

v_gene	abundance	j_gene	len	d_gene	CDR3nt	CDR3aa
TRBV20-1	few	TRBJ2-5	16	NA	TGCAGTGCTAGAGATGCCAGGACCGTCCACCTAGAGACCCAGTACTTC	CSARDARTVHLETQYF
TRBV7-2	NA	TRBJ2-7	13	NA	TGTGCCAGCAGCTCTTTCAGGAGCTACGAGCAGTACTTC	CASSSFRSYEQYF
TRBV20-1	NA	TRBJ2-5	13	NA	TGCAGTGCTAGAGAGTATTTGGAAGAGACCCAGTACTTC	CSAREYLEETQYF
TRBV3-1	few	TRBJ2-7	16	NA	TGTGCCAGCAGCCCTGTCCACCTAAGGAGCTCCTACGAGCAGTACTTC	CASSPVHLRSSYEQYF
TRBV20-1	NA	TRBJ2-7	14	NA	TGCAGTGCTAGAGGTCACAGGGGACTAGAAGAGCAGTACTTC	CSARGHRGLEEQYF
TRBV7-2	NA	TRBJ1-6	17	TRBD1	TGTGCCAGCAGCTCCGACAGGGGGGTTCCCTCTAATTCACCCCTCCACTTT	CASSSDRGVPSNSPLHF
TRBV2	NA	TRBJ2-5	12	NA	TGTGCCAATCGGGGCGGAGAAGAGACCCAGTACTTC	CANRGGEETQYF
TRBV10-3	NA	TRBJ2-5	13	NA	TGTGCCATCAGTGAGTCAGTGGGGAAGACCCAGTACTTC	CAISESVGKTQYF
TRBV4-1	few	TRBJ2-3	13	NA	TGCGCCAGCAGCCAAGAAACCGGGCGTCCGCAGTATTTT	CASSQETGRPQYF
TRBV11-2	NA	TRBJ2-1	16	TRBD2	TGTGCCAGCAGCCGCGGGACCCTAGCGGGATCCGATGAGCAGTTCTTC	CASSRGTLAGSDEQFF
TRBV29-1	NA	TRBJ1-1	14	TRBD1	TGCAGCGTGGGGGAAGGGACAGGGGTCGCTGAAGCTTTCTTT	CSVGEGTGVAEAFF
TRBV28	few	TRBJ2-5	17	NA	TGTGCCAGCAGTTGGGCAGGAAGGGGTAAAAGAGGGGAGACCCAGTACTTC	CASSWAGRGKRGETQYF
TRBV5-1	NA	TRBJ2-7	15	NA	TGCGCCAGCAGCTTTGGCCCCAAGCAGGGCGACGAGCAGTACTTC	CASSFGPKQGDEQYF
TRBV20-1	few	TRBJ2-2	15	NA	TGCAGTGCTAGCGTCGGGGGCCGAAACACCGGGGAGCTGTTTTTT	CSASVGGRNTGELFF
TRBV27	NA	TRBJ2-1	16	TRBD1	TGTGCCAGCAGTGTAAGACAGGGTATACCTACAAATGAGCAGTTCTTC	CASSVRQGIPTNEQFF
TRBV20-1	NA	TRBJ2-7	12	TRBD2	TGCAGTGCACCTAGCGGGAGGTACGAGCAGTACTTC	CSAPSGRYEQYF
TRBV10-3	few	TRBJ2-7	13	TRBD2	TGTGCCATCCTAGCGGGGGGCTCCTACGAGCAGTACTTC	CAILAGGSYEQYF
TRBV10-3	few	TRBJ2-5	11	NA	TGTGCCATCAGTCCTAGCGAGACCCAGTACTTC	CAISPSETQYF
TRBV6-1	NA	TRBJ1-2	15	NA	TGTGCCAGCAGTGAAGATGGGCGGAACAACTATGGCTACACCTTC	CASSEDGRNNYGYTF
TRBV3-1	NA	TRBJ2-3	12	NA	TGTGCCAGCAGCCCCCAGCATCGTACGCAGTATTTT	CASSPQHRTQYF
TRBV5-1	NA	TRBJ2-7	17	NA	TGCGCCAGCAGCTTGTTATCTAGATGGGGGGGCTACAATGAGCAGTACTTC	CASSLLSRWGGYNEQYF
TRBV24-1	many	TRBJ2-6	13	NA	TGTGCCGTACAGCCCTCTGGGGCCAACGTCCTGACTTTC	CAVQPSGANVLTF
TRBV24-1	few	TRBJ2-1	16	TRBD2	TGTGCCACCAGTGCCTCACTAGCGAGAGTGTTCAATGAGCAGTTCTTC	CATSASLARVFNEQFF
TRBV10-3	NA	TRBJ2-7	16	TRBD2	TGTGCCATCAGTGAGTCGTGGACTAGAGCAAGGTACGAGCAGTACTTC	CAISESWTRARYEQYF
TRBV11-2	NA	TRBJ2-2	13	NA	TGTGCCAGCAGCAAAGGACAAACCGGGGAGCTGTTTTTT	CASSKGQTGELFF
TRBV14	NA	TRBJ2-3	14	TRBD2	TGTGCCAGCAGCCATCTCCTAGCGGGGGATACGCAGTATTTT	CASSHLLAGDTQYF
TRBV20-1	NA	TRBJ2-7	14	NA	TGCAGTGCTAGAGATAGGGGAGGCCGATACGGGCAGTACTTC	CSARDRGGRYGQYF
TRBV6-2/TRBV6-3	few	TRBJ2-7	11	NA	TGTGCCAGCAGTCAGACACACGAGCAGTACTTC	CASSQTHEQYF
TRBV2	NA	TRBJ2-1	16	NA	TGTGCCAGCAGTGAAAGAGGGGGGGGCTCTAACAATGAGCAGTTCTTC	CASSERGGGSNNEQFF
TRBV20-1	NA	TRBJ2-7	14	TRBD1	TGCAGTGCTAGCCTCCGGGACAGGGGATACGAGCAGTACTTC	CSASLRDRGYEQYF
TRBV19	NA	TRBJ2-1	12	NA	TGTGCCAGTAGTATGGGGCCGGACCTCAAGTTCTTC	CASSMGPDLKFF
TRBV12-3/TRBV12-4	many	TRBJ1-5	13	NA	TGTGCCAGCAGCCTGGACCACAATCAGCCCCAGCATTTT	CASSLDHNQPQHF
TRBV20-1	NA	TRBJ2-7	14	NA	TGCAGTGCTAGATATGCTAGCCGCACCTACGAGCAGTACTTC	CSARYASRTYEQYF
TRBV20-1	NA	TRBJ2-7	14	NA	TGCAGTGCTAGGGACAGGGAGGGCCCCTACGAGCAGTACTTC	CSARDREGPYEQYF
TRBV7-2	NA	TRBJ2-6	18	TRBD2	TGTGCCAGCAGCTTAGGGCTAGCGGGGATCTCTGGGGCCAACGTCCTGACTTTC	CASSLGLAGISGANVLTF
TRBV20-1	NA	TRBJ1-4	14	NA	TGCAGTGCCCGAACCGGGGGAAGAGGTGAAAAACTGTTTTTT	CSARTGGRGEKLFF
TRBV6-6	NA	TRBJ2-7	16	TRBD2	TGTGCCAGCAGTTACGTTTCCGCTAGCGGGCGCTACGAGCAGTACTTC	CASSYVSASGRYEQYF
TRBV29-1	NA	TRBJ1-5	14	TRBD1	TGCAGCGTTGCCCAGGGACAGGGCGGTCAGCCCCAGCATTTT	CSVAQGQGGQPQHF
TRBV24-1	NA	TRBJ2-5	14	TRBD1	TGTGCCACCAGTGACCCGGACAGGTCCAATGAGCAGTACTTC	CATSDPDRSNEQYF
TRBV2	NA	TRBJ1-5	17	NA	TGTGCCAGCAGTGAAGACCGACAGGTATTCGGCAATCAGCCCCAGCATTTT	CASSEDRQVFGNQPQHF
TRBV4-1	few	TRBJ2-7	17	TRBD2	TGCGCCAGCAGCCAAGGGTCTAGCGGGAGGGCAAACTACGAGCAGTACTTC	CASSQGSSGRANYEQYF
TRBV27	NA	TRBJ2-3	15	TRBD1	TGTGCCAGCAGTAGGGACAGGGGAAAGAGGGATACGCAGTATTTT	CASSRDRGKRDTQYF
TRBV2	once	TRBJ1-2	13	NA	TGTGCCAGCACCGAGGGAGAGAACTATGGCTACACCTTC	CASTEGENYGYTF
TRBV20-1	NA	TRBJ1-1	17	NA	TGCAGTGCCAAATCTCCTGACAGGCAGAACATGAACACTGAAGCTTTCTTT	CSAKSPDRQNMNTEAFF
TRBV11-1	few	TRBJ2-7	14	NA	TGTGCCAGCAGCTTTCCGCTACCCTCCTACGAGCAGTACTTC	CASSFPLPSYEQYF
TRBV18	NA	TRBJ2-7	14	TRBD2	TGTGCCAGCTCACCTCAGACTAGCCCCCTCGAGCAGTACTTC	CASSPQTSPLEQYF
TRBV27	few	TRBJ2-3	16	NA	TGTGCCAGCAGTTTATGGCGGCAGGGAGGCACAGATACGCAGTATTTT	CASSLWRQGGTDTQYF
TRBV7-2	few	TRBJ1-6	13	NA	TGTGCCAGCAGCCCCACGACATCGGGCACCCTCCACTTT	CASSPTTSGTLHF
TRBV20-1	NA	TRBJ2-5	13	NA	TGCAGTGCCACACACGACGGCCGTGGTGAGCAGTACTTC	CSATHDGRGEQYF
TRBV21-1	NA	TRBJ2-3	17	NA	TGTGCCAGCAGCAAACGGGTGGGGGCTACTAGCACAGATACGCAGTATTTT	CASSKRVGATSTDTQYF
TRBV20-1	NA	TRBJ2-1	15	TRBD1	TGCAGTGCTCAAACAGGGGGCCCTTTTTACAATGAGCAGTTCTTC	CSAQTGGPFYNEQFF
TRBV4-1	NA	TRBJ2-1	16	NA	TGCGCCAGCAGCCAACTTTCCGGGACGCCGAACAATGAGCAGTTCTTC	CASSQLSGTPNNEQFF
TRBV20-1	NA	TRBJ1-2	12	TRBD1	TGCAGTGCCGGGGACAGGGGGCACGGCTACACCTTC	CSAGDRGHGYTF
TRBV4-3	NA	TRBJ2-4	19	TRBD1	TGCGCCAGCAGCCAAGATGCGGCAGGGGGCCATGGGGCCAAAAACATTCAGTACTTC	CASSQDAAGGHGAKNIQYF
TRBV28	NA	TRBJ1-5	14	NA	TGTGCCAGCAGGCCACCCCCTCAGGCCCAGCCCCAGCATTTT	CASRPPPQAQPQHF